These T cell receptor beta chains were read from a single sample in a study of blood T cells in healthy people across ages. TCRdb recomputed calls from the 5' RACE reads with MiXCR, one row per CDR3 protein. This sample carries more than 1 million distinct CDR3 sequences, around 45% of them seen once, and the ten largest clones take 18%. Sample: blood. The receptors derive from a woman aged 55-75 years in good health. The CDR3 runs from the conserved cysteine through the conserved F or W. The D gene is left open where the match is weak. Rows give clone size only sometimes, using once, few, many, or a class for an expanded clone.

v_call	d_call	j_call	clone_size	cdr3_nt	cdr3_aa
TRBV12-3/TRBV12-4	TRBD1	TRBJ1-5	.	TGTGCCAGCAGTTTAGCGTCGATTGGGACAGCCAGCAATCAGCCCCAGCATTTT	CASSLASIGTASNQPQHF
TRBV20-1	.	TRBJ2-7	few	TGCAGTGCCGATGCTCCACAATCACACTACGAGCAGTACTTC	CSADAPQSHYEQYF
TRBV7-2	.	TRBJ2-7	.	TGTGCCAGCAGCCCTATAGGGAGACATCTCAATGAGCAGTACTTC	CASSPIGRHLNEQYF
TRBV7-8	.	TRBJ2-5	few	TGTGCCAGCAGCTTACCTTTTAAGGAGCAGTACTTC	CASSLPFKEQYF
TRBV29-1	.	TRBJ1-5	few	TGCAGCGTTGGTAGGGTTGGTCAGCCCCAGCATTTT	CSVGRVGQPQHF
TRBV6-1	.	TRBJ2-3	.	TGTGCCAGCAGTTATGACTTTTCCGATACACAGTATTTT	CASSYDFSDTQYF
TRBV20-1	.	TRBJ2-7	few	TGCAGTGCTGGAGATAGCGTATCCTACGAGCAGTACTTC	CSAGDSVSYEQYF
TRBV7-3	TRBD2	TRBJ2-7	few	TGTGCCAGCAGCTCTTTGGGGGGGAACTACGAGCAGTACTTC	CASSSLGGNYEQYF
TRBV27	TRBD2	TRBJ2-7	once	TGTGCCAGCAGGACCGGGGGGGCTTACAATGAGCAGTACTTC	CASRTGGAYNEQYF
TRBV28	.	TRBJ2-1	many	TGTGCCAGCAGCCCTATACGGCGGGATGAGCAGTTCTTC	CASSPIRRDEQFF
TRBV4-1	TRBD2	TRBJ2-4	once	TGCGCCAGCAGCCAAGACTATGGCGGGAGCGCCTACAATGAGCAGTACTTC	CASSQDYGGSAYNEQYF
TRBV29-1	TRBD1	TRBJ2-7	.	TGCAGCCCTAGGGACAGGATCGCTTTCTACGAGCAGTACTTC	CSPRDRIAFYEQYF
TRBV13	.	TRBJ2-1	.	TGTGCCAGCAGCTTAGCTCAGCACCCCAATGAGCAGTTCTTC	CASSLAQHPNEQFF
TRBV20-1	.	TRBJ1-2	.	TGCAGTGCTAGTTCCGGGACGGCCTCCCATGGCTACACCTTC	CSASSGTASHGYTF
TRBV13	TRBD2	TRBJ2-1	.	TGTGCCAGCAGCCCCCCGGGGGGAGCGGGAGGGAGTTACAATGAGCAGTTCTTC	CASSPPGGAGGSYNEQFF
TRBV10-3	.	TRBJ2-5	.	TGTGCCACCAGTGAGTTGGGGGCAGAGACCCAGTACTTC	CATSELGAETQYF
TRBV6-6	TRBD1	TRBJ2-1	.	TGTGCCAGCAGTTCCCGGGACAGCTCCTACAATGAGCAGTTCTTC	CASSSRDSSYNEQFF
TRBV2	TRBD1	TRBJ1-2	many	TGTGCCAGCCGTCCTACAGGGGATGCAAGTGGCTACACCTTC	CASRPTGDASGYTF
TRBV7-7	.	TRBJ2-7	few	TGTGCCAGCAGCGCGGGTGGTGCAGCCGAGCAGTACTTC	CASSAGGAAEQYF
TRBV29-1	TRBD1	TRBJ2-5	few	TGCAGCGCGCCACAGGGGATACAAGAGACCCAGTACTTC	CSAPQGIQETQYF
TRBV28	.	TRBJ2-7	.	TGTGCCGGCAGTTTTGTAGAAACTAACGAGCAGTACTTC	CAGSFVETNEQYF
TRBV9	.	TRBJ2-7	.	TGTGCCAGCAGCGTAGGACCGGAGAGCGACGAGCAGTACTTC	CASSVGPESDEQYF
TRBV3-1	TRBD2	TRBJ2-7	.	TGTGCCAGCAGCCCACTAAGCGGGGGGCTTAACGAGCAGTACTTC	CASSPLSGGLNEQYF
TRBV9	TRBD2	TRBJ2-7	.	TGTGCCAGCAGCGGAGACGGGACTAGCGGGTCTTACGAGCAGTACTTC	CASSGDGTSGSYEQYF
TRBV20-1	TRBD2	TRBJ2-7	.	TGCAGTGCTAGGGGGGCTAGCGGGCTCTCCTACGAGCAGTACTTC	CSARGASGLSYEQYF
TRBV12-3/TRBV12-4	.	TRBJ1-2	.	TGTGCCAGCACCCCCGTCTATGGCTACACCTTC	CASTPVYGYTF
TRBV6-5	TRBD1	TRBJ1-2	.	TGTGCCAGCAGTTATACCGGGACAGGGGTTCATGGCTACACCTTC	CASSYTGTGVHGYTF
TRBV2	.	TRBJ2-7	.	TGTGCCAGCAGTAGGACCAGGTCTGATAGCATGACTTACGAGCAGTACTTC	CASSRTRSDSMTYEQYF
TRBV20-1	TRBD1	TRBJ2-7	few	TGCAGTGCTAGAGGACACCGGGACAGAGTATACGAGCAGTACTTC	CSARGHRDRVYEQYF
TRBV10-3	TRBD2	TRBJ2-3	.	TGTTCCACCCAGACTAGCGGGAGTGGGGGCACAGATACGCAGTATTTT	CSTQTSGSGGTDTQYF
TRBV9	.	TRBJ2-1	.	TGTGCCAGCAGCGTAGTCTGGGGGCCATACAATGAGCAGTTCTTC	CASSVVWGPYNEQFF
TRBV9	TRBD2	TRBJ2-1	.	TGTGCCAGCAGCGTAGTTGGGACTAGCAATGAGCAGTTCTTC	CASSVVGTSNEQFF
TRBV12-3/TRBV12-4	.	TRBJ2-5	.	TGTGCCAGCAGCCCATTCCAAGAGGCCCAGTACTTC	CASSPFQEAQYF
TRBV20-1	TRBD1	TRBJ2-7	.	TGCAGTGCTAGCCCGGCCAATACAGGGGGCTTCTACGAGCAGTACTTC	CSASPANTGGFYEQYF
TRBV15	TRBD1	TRBJ1-2	once	TGTGCCACCAGCAGATTAGGACAGGCCGGGGGGAGCTATGGCTACACCTTC	CATSRLGQAGGSYGYTF
TRBV9	.	TRBJ2-5	.	TGTGCCAGCAGCCCTGGGACCTCCCCGCAAGAGACCCAGTACTTC	CASSPGTSPQETQYF
TRBV5-1	.	TRBJ2-7	.	TGCGCCAGCAGCTTGACTCAATCCTACAATGAGCAGTACTTC	CASSLTQSYNEQYF
TRBV20-1	TRBD1	TRBJ1-2	.	TGCAGTGCTAGACGTACAGGGGCCATGGGGGGCTACACCTTC	CSARRTGAMGGYTF
TRBV6-2/TRBV6-3	TRBD1	TRBJ2-3	few	TGTGCCAGCAGTCCGTTGACAGGGTCCCTCGCAGATACGCAGTATTTT	CASSPLTGSLADTQYF
TRBV6-1	.	TRBJ2-4	once	TGTGCCAGCAGCCGTGAGAGGCTAGCCAAAAACATTCAGTACTTC	CASSRERLAKNIQYF
TRBV6-6	.	TRBJ1-4	.	TGTGCCAGCAGCCCCCTACAGGGAAAGAATGAAAAACTGTTTTTT	CASSPLQGKNEKLFF
TRBV7-2	.	TRBJ2-3	many	TGTGCCAGCAGCTTAGCCGGAGACCCGGTTCATACGCAGTATTTT	CASSLAGDPVHTQYF
TRBV20-1	.	TRBJ2-7	.	TGCAGTGCTAGAGGGGGAAGGCCCTACGAGCAGTACTTC	CSARGGRPYEQYF
TRBV20-1	.	TRBJ2-3	.	TGCAGTGCTAGAGCGGGAGTCGGGGATACGCAGTATTTT	CSARAGVGDTQYF
TRBV9	.	TRBJ1-1	.	TGTGCCAGCAGCAAAAACAGGGCTGGATCGAATCGCGAAGAAGCTTTCTTT	CASSKNRAGSNREEAFF
TRBV19	.	TRBJ2-5	.	TGTGCCAGTAGTCCAACCCGCGGGGAGACCCAGTACTTC	CASSPTRGETQYF
TRBV10-3	.	TRBJ2-7	once	TGTACCATCAGTGAGTCGAAAGGGGAGCAGTACTTC	CTISESKGEQYF
TRBV18	TRBD2	TRBJ2-3	many	TGTGCCAGCTCATTGACTAGCGGGAGAGATACGCAGTATTTT	CASSLTSGRDTQYF
TRBV3-1	TRBD2	TRBJ2-3	.	TGTGCCAGCAGCCAAGGTACATGGACTTTGGGACTAGCAAGAGGGGATACGCAGTATTTT	CASSQGTWTLGLARGDTQYF
TRBV12-3/TRBV12-4	TRBD2	TRBJ2-7	.	TGTGCCAGCAGCACGGGACTAGCCCGCGAGCAGTACTTC	CASSTGLAREQYF
TRBV20-1	.	TRBJ2-7	few	TGCAGTGCTCGCCGACTAGGCGGGCCCGAGACCTACGAGCAGTACTTC	CSARRLGGPETYEQYF
TRBV12-3/TRBV12-4	.	TRBJ1-2	once	TGTGCCAACAGTCAACATGGGAGGACTTATGGCTACACCTTC	CANSQHGRTYGYTF
TRBV10-3	.	TRBJ2-3	many	TGTGCCACCCTCTCCACAGATACGCAGTATTTT	CATLSTDTQYF
TRBV20-1	.	TRBJ2-7	.	TGCAGTGCTAGAGGGGGGGGCCAGCGGCCCTCCTACGAGCAGTACTTC	CSARGGGQRPSYEQYF